A single sample is the source of the 19 T cell receptor beta chains below, sequenced in a study of blood T cell repertoires in COVID-19. Method: immunoSEQ multiplex PCR; TCRdb's copy keeps in-frame clones and lacks some. This sample carries some 95,000 clones, about 90% of them seen once, and the ten largest clones take 3.5% to 5.5%. The sequencing sample was made of peripheral blood. All receptors come from a man in his 70s with acute or convalescent COVID-19.

The chain is built from TRBV6-4 and TRBJ2-3, with a tentative D call TRBD1 (6 bases). CDR1 is MRHNA and CDR2 is SNTAGT in the germline V gene. This CDR3 region has 15 residues. Trimming cost V 0 bases and J 2 bases, with 9 bases left between them. CDR3 sequence: CASSDSNRDTDTQYF. The CDR3 nucleotides read TGTGCCAGCAGTGACTCGAACAGGGACACAGATACGCAGTATTTT.

The table lists this clone with a count of one. The CDR3 spells CSVRYTGGPEAFF. The CDR3 DNA sequence: TGCAGCGTCCGTTATACAGGGGGCCCTGAAGCTTTCTTT. The chain carries TRBV29-1 and TRBJ1-1, with 9 bases identical to TRBD1. Unmatched junction bases numbered 8, after V lost 6 bases and J lost 6 bases. The CDR3 is 13 residues long. Germline assignment: CDR1 SQVTM and CDR2 ANQGSEA.

The CDR3 protein is CASSLGLPSGGEETQYF. Written as DNA, the CDR3 is TGTGCCAGCAGCTTAGGTCTCCCTAGCGGGGGGGAAGAGACCCAGTACTTC. This rearrangement joins TRBV7-7 to TRBJ2-5; the match to TRBD2 covers 12 bases. CDR3 size: 17 residues. Germline trimming cut 1 base from V and 3 bases from J; bases unmatched to any gene: 6. Germline lookup yields CDR1 SSHAT and CDR2 FNYEAQ (reference sequence).

The CDR3 bases are TGTGCCAGCAGCGGACAGGGGATGAACACTGAAGCTTTCTTT. Encoded protein: CASSGQGMNTEAFF. This chain joins TRBV7-9 and TRBJ1-1; TRBD1 aligns across 9 bases. Trimming at V came to 5 bases and at J to 0 bases, leaving 1 base not matched to a gene. This CDR3 has 14 residues. Germline lookup yields CDR1 SEHNR and CDR2 FQNEAQ (reference sequence). Full variable domain (outside the CDR3, taken from reference TRBV7-9 and TRBJ1-1): DTGVSQNPRHKITKRGQNVTFRCDPISEHNRLYWYRQTLGQGPEFLTYFQNEAQLEKSRLLSDRFSAERPKGSFSTLEIQRTEQGDSAMYLCASSGQGMNTEAFFGQGTRLTVV.

V is TRBV6-1 and J is TRBJ1-6, with D maybe TRBD1 (5 bases). Trimming removed 3 bases from V and 0 bases from J, with 18 bases in between. Germline V gene data show CDR1 as MNHNS and CDR2 as SASEGT. The CDR3 is made up of 19 amino acids. The CDR3 loop is CASSEAPRALSSYNSPLHF. The CDR3 DNA reads TGTGCCAGCAGTGAGGCCCCCAGGGCCCTTAGCTCCTATAATTCACCCCTCCACTTT.

The chain has TRBV11-2 and TRBJ1-1, with a weak D call TRBD1 (6 bases). The CDR3 extends over 15 amino acids. V was shortened by 5 bases and J by 0 bases, with 13 bases between the two germline ends. Germline V gene lookup returns CDR1 SGHAT and CDR2 FQNNGV. The CDR3: CASSVAGQLNTEAFF. The CDR3 DNA is TGTGCCAGCAGCGTAGCCGGACAGTTGAACACTGAAGCTTTCTTT.

The chain employs TRBV18 and TRBJ1-2; TRBD1 might be the D (6 bases). The CDR3 has 13 residues. Looked up from germline, CDR1 is KGHSH and CDR2 is LQKENI. Trimming shortened V by 4 bases and J by 1 base, and 7 bases separated the two germline ends. The CDR3, as DNA: TGTGCCAGCTCACTGGACAGTAACTATGGCTACACCTTC. This encodes CASSLDSNYGYTF.

The V call is TRBV5-6, the J call TRBJ1-2; 7 nucleotides match TRBD1. Germline CDR1 reads SGHDT; CDR2 reads YYEEEE. After removal of 4 bases from V and 3 bases from J, the junction contained 9 bases not matched to a gene. This CDR3 is 15 amino acids long. The CDR3 loop is CASSLNDRVHYGYTF. The DNA for the CDR3 is TGTGCCAGCAGCCTCAACGACAGGGTTCACTATGGCTACACCTTC.

V gene TRBV14 combines with J gene TRBJ2-1; 11 nucleotides line up with TRBD2. The CDR3 contains 15 residues. Germline assignment: CDR1 SGHDN and CDR2 FVKESK. Germline trimming cut 4 bases from V and 2 bases from J; bases unmatched to any gene: 1. The CDR3 DNA reads as TGTGCCAGCAGCCTGACTAGCGGGGCCTACAATGAGCAGTTCTTC. Translating it yields CASSLTSGAYNEQFF.

This clone was counted between two and nine times. This chain uses TRBV15 with TRBJ1-2, with 7 bases identical to TRBD1. The CDR3 spans 22 residues. The V and J ends lost 0 bases and 5 bases, in that order; junction bases with no gene match: 27. Germline V lookup: CDR1 LNHNV, CDR2 YYDKDF (reference sequence). CDR3 in amino acids: CATSRDPLQGGVISGIKYGYTF. DNA of the CDR3: TGTGCCACCAGCAGAGATCCCCTCCAAGGGGGCGTTATCTCAGGGATCAAATATGGCTACACCTTC. The full variable domain, in which reference TRBV15 and TRBJ1-2 provide the parts outside the CDR3, is DAMVIQNPRYQVTQFGKPVTLSCSQTLNHNVMYWYQQKSSQAPKLLFHYYDKDFNNEADTPDNFQSRRPNTSFCFLDIRSPGLGDTAMYLCATSRDPLQGGVISGIKYGYTFGSGTRLTVV.

This clone was seen just once. In nucleotides, the CDR3 is TGTGCCAGCAGCTTAGGCGACTCCTACGAGCAGTACGTC. Amino acids: CASSLGDSYEQYV. The chain combines TRBV7-9 with TRBJ2-7; D uncertain. This CDR3 is built from 13 residues. Per germline, CDR1 SEHNR and CDR2 FQNEAQ (reference sequence). V lost 1 base and J lost 0, with 4 bases in between.

This clone was found once. The chain has TRBV5-1 and TRBJ1-2; D perhaps matches TRBD1 (6 bases). V was shortened by 3 bases and J by 7 bases, with 10 bases between the two germline ends. The length of the CDR3 is 12 residues. Per the germline V gene, CDR1 is SGHRS and CDR2 is YFSETQ. CDR3 protein: CASSSGQPGYTF. CDR3 in DNA: TGCGCCAGCAGCTCCGGACAGCCTGGCTACACCTTC.

The chain is built from TRBV5-8 and TRBJ1-6; TRBD1 agrees at 7 bases. After removal of 1 base from V and 8 bases from J, the junction contained 6 bases not matched to a gene. The V gene's germline CDR1 is SGHTS and CDR2 YDEGEE. The CDR3 loop spans 15 amino acids. The CDR3 region is CASSLRQGLYSPLHF. The CDR3 DNA reads as TGTGCCAGCAGCTTGAGACAGGGTCTTTATTCACCCCTCCACTTT.

The V gene is TRBV23-1, the J gene TRBJ1-1; 10 bases agree with TRBD1. TRBV23-1 is recorded as an ORF, its role being uncertain. The CDR3 totals 16 residues. The V and J ends lost 6 bases and 0 bases, in that order; junction bases with no gene match: 7. DNA for the CDR3: TGCGCCAGCAGACCGGGACAGGGGAGCATGAACACTGAAGCTTTCTTT. Its protein is CASRPGQGSMNTEAFF.

CDR3: CASRGGQDYSPLHF. For the CDR3, the DNA is TGTGCCAGCCGGGGAGGTCAGGACTATTCACCCCTCCACTTT. The chain has TRBV27 and TRBJ1-6; D gene uncertain. Germline CDR1 reads MNHEY; CDR2 reads SMNVEV (reference sequence). CDR3 length equals 14 residues. V dropped 8 bases and J dropped 8 bases, with 16 bases sitting between them.

V gene TRBV5-1 combines with J gene TRBJ2-5, with TRBD1 matching over 9 bases. Germline V gene sequence: CDR1 SGHRS, CDR2 YFSETQ. V lost 5 bases to trimming and J lost 2 bases; unmatched junction nucleotides: 7. The CDR3 has 15 amino acids. Written as DNA, the CDR3 is TGCGCCAGCAGTCGTGGACAGGGGAGGCAAGAGACCCAGTACTTC. Its protein product is CASSRGQGRQETQYF.

The chain carries TRBV30 and TRBJ1-6; D is possibly TRBD1 (5 bases). The V gene lost 2 bases and the J gene lost 13 bases, with 15 bases spanning the gap. The V gene's germline CDR1 is GTSNPN and CDR2 SVGIG (reference sequence). The CDR3 is 13 amino acids. CDR3 nucleotides: TGTGCCTGGAGTCGGACCCCTGGGGCGCCCCTCCACTTT. Amino acid sequence: CAWSRTPGAPLHF. Looking up the rest from reference TRBV30 and TRBJ1-6 gives the full variable domain: SQTIHQWPATLVQPVGSPLSLECTVEGTSNPNLYWYRQAAGRGLQLLFYSVGIGQISSEVPQNLSASRPQDRQFILSSKKLLLSDSGFYLCAWSRTPGAPLHFGNGTRLTVT.

The CDR3 sequence: CASGGTPEDTQYF. As DNA, the CDR3 is TGTGCCAGCGGGGGGACTCCCGAGGATACGCAGTATTTT. V gene TRBV7-7 combines with J gene TRBJ2-3; maybe TRBD2 (6 bases). Trimming took 8 bases from V and 6 from J, leaving 15 bases between them. Germline values: CDR1 SSHAT, CDR2 FNYEAQ (reference sequence). This CDR3 is 13 amino acids long.

This rearrangement joins TRBV29-1 to TRBJ2-5; D is ambiguous. Germline CDR1 reads SQVTM; CDR2 reads ANQGSEA. This CDR3 is built from 11 residues. Trimming took off 4 bases at V and 2 bases at J, with 5 bases between the two ends. The CDR3 coding sequence is TGCAGCGTTGTTTATCAAGAGACCCAGTACTTC. Translation gives CSVVYQETQYF.